The sequence of this TCR beta chain was determined in a study of shared clonotypes between healthy human individuals (dated by TCRdb to about 2020). Notes on the research overall: The cohort included three men and a couple of women between 18 and 49 years of age. Between about 0.94 and 10 billion PBMCs per donor were obtained by leukapheresis. To increase sequencing depth and limit assay-specific biases, TCR repertoire library preparation and sequencing were carried out by different laboratories using diverse techniques. For each donor, three plates each were used for CD4 naive and CD4 memory, two plates were used for CD8 naive, and one plate was used for CD8 memory. The study deeply sequenced blood TCR repertoires of five healthy adults to estimate repertoire size and the extent of clonotype sharing between individuals.

Inclusive of the bounding cysteine and phenylalanine, the CDR3 is 13 residues long. The DNA shown is the 39-base CDR3, in frame from base 1. Via the germline V gene (reference sequence), CDR1 is SEHNR and CDR2 FQNEAQ. Trimming at the junction amounts to 4 bases on V and 6 bases on J, and the germline ends lie 12 bases apart. Turning to this clone: Its antigen remains undetermined. It has no much larger one-base neighbor in the sample; base qualities were not kept.

Healthy HIV-negative adults with no recently reported acute infections or vaccinations were included as donors. Every donor was a Caucasian adult residing in Nashville, Tennessee, USA. CD4+ T cells were enriched through magnetic negative selection, after which naive cells were positively selected on CD45RA and the remaining negative fraction served as the memory subset. Blood was obtained by leukapheresis, after which PBMCs were separated by Ficoll-Histopaque density gradient centrifugation and cryopreserved in liquid nitrogen vapor phase. Analytical flow cytometry was used to check the purity and quantity of each magnetically sorted T cell population. From each sorted fraction, genomic DNA was isolated and quantified by UV absorbance on a Nanodrop 2000c. What the authors observed across the whole study: Compared with non-shared clonotypes, the clonotypes found in all four sorted-subset donors had higher generation probabilities. Pairwise subsampling led to the expectation that sequencing depth would affect the degree of clonotype sharing among donors. About 5% of naive CD4, more than 3% of naive CD8, 2.3% of memory CD4, and 0.35% to 0.4% of memory CD8 clonotypes were shared across a few donors. Only blood was sampled, and tissue TCR repertoires likely differ from those in blood. The genetic and exposure-history diversity represented was limited by the small number of donors. Incomplete sequencing was indicated by rarefaction of sorted-subset datasets, despite the large sequencing depth. Larger estimated clonotype richness was generally found for naive subsets than for memory subsets.

Using the deep immunoSEQ assay, multiplex PCR amplified TCR CDR3 regions from genomic DNA. For each cell subset, the extracted genomic DNA was distributed evenly across all wells of several immunoSEQ 96-well plates, and each plate served as one replicate. For sorted subsets, each replicate PCR was loaded with around 220 ng genomic DNA, equivalent to 30,000 or so T cell genomes. Purified libraries were measured with a Qubit 3.0 fluorometer, size-checked on a Bioanalyzer 2100, and measured again with the KAPA Library Quantification kit. A separate single-read 150-cycle Illumina NextSeq 550 flow cell was used to sequence each immunoSEQ 96-well plate. On the study's bioinformatics: Because only junctional sequences without quality scores were contained in the immunoSEQ output, filtering matching that applied to full-length reads could not be performed. To assign V/J genes and CDR3, sequences were annotated against IMGT germline references using PyIR, a Python wrapper for IgBLAST v1.9. Reads were filtered out if the reads had weak V/J assignments (E-value above 1e-6), no CDR3, stop codons, out-of-frame junctions, or ambiguous translated residues. V3J clonotypes were defined as sequences sharing an identical inferred V gene, J gene, and CDR3 amino acid sequence. The percentage overlap between two repertoires was calculated by dividing the number of shared unique clonotypes by the size of the smaller repertoire. RTK rarefaction, the Chao1 estimator, and Recon v2.1 estimates of unobserved clonotypes were used to assess repertoire richness. Generation probabilities for all TCRbeta clonotypes obtained by the gDNA method from a few donors were computed using OLGA. TCRdb took this table from immuneACCESS and kept in-frame rearrangements with V and J called. Such tables lack part of the clones; where checked against another copy, unresolved V genes explain under half of the gap, and the rest is unexplained. That table supplies the V and J calls and clone size; D and trimming were determined from the DNA. The sample has 2 million to 2.5 million clones on record, 92% of them singletons. 0.3% to 0.45% of the sample lies in the top ten.

This TCR was sampled from a man in his late teens or twenties in good health. Some clones in this sample may be carry-over from other donors' samples. The rearranged segments are TRBV7-9 and TRBJ1-1; the D region possibly corresponds to TRBD1 (5 bases align). Sequenced sample: naive CD4+ T cells from PBMCs. Reading the label with the study, this specimen's cell subset or site is: CD45RA+ positively selected. In nucleotides, the sequence is TGTGCCAGCAGCTCAACTTCAGGGTCTGAAGCTTTCTTT. Its protein is CASSSTSGSEAFF.